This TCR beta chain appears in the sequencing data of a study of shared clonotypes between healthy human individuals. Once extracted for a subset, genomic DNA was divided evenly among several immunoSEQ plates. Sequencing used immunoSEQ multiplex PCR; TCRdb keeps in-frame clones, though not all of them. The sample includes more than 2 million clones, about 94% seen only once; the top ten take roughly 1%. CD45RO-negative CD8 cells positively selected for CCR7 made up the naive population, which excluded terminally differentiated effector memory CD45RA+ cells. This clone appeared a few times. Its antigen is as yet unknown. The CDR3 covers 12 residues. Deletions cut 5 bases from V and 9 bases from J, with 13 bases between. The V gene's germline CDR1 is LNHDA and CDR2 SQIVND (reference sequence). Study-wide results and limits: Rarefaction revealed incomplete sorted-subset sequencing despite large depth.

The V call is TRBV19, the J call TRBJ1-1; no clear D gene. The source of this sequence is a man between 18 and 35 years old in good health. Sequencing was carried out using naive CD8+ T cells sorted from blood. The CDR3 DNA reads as TGTGCCAGTAGTCCCGGAGATGATCAAGCTTTCTTT. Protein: CASSPGDDQAFF.